Shown below are 26 T cell receptor beta chains from a single sample sequenced in a study of T cells in Graves' hyperthyroidism and ophthalmopathy. Using RNA transcripts as the source, TCR beta CDR3 regions were amplified. Initially, a first-round RT-PCR of the TCR CDR3 employed the HTBI primer set. TCRdb recomputed calls from the multiplex PCR reads with MiXCR, one row per CDR3 protein. The sample records under 250,000 distinct CDR3 sequences, around 24% being singletons. The source material was blood. The origin of the receptors is a woman between 35 and 50 years old with Graves' ophthalmopathy.

This clonotype was seen ten or more times. The V call is TRBV2, the J call TRBJ1-5; tentative D call: TRBD1 (5 bases). The CDR3 spans 15 residues. Between the trimmed V and J ends, which lost 2 bases and 5 bases, there was a span of 13 bases. Germline-derived CDR1 and CDR2 are SNHLY and FYNNEI. The DNA of the CDR3 is TGTGCCAGCAGTGAAAATTTGCAGGGTGATCAGCCCCAGCATTTT. Translated: CASSENLQGDQPQHF.

The chain employs TRBV24-1 and TRBJ2-2; possible D gene TRBD1, 5 bases. V lost 5 bases, J lost 2 bases, and 11 bases lay in between. Germline V gives CDR1 KGHDR, CDR2 SFDVKD. The CDR3 is 15 residues long. The CDR3 protein is CATSVEDTNTGELFF. The CDR3, as DNA: TGTGCCACCAGTGTAGAGGACACAAACACCGGGGAGCTGTTTTTT.

This clonotype was found many times. J is TRBJ2-7 and V is TRBV7-2, with 8 bases lining up with TRBD2. Trimming cost V 5 bases and J 0 bases; bases outside gene matches: 9. Germline lookup yields CDR1 SGHTA and CDR2 FQGNSA. The CDR3 is 16 amino acids. The CDR3: CASSVSGTLFSYEQYF. CDR3 DNA: TGTGCCAGCAGCGTTAGCGGGACTCTATTCTCCTACGAGCAGTACTTC. The entire variable domain, with the rest obtained from reference TRBV7-2 and TRBJ2-7, is as follows: GAGVSQSPSNKVTEKGKDVELRCDPISGHTALYWYRQSLGQGLEFLIYFQGNSAPDKSGLPSDRFSAERTGGSVSTLTIQRTQQEDSAVYLCASSVSGTLFSYEQYFGPGTRLTVT.

The sample holds many counts of this clonotype. The chain links TRBV3-1 to TRBJ2-5; D possibly matches TRBD1 or TRBD2 (5 bases each). CDR1 and CDR2 from the germline V gene are LGHDT and YNNKEL (reference sequence). The V end was cut by 2 bases, the J end by 4 bases, with 17 bases between. The CDR3 totals 16 residues. The CDR3 sequence: CASSQSSGTVGETQYF. In DNA, the CDR3 is TGTGCCAGCAGCCAAAGTTCCGGGACCGTCGGAGAGACCCAGTACTTC.

This clonotype was picked up many times. CDR3 DNA sequence: TGTGCCAGCAGCCCTCAGAGGACCGGGGAGCTGTTTTTT. This encodes CASSPQRTGELFF. The rearrangement joins TRBV5-4 to TRBJ2-2; D gene unclear. Germline V gene sequence: CDR1 SGHNT, CDR2 YYREEE (reference sequence). V gave up 4 bases and J gave up 5 bases, with 9 bases separating them. The length of the CDR3 is 13 residues.

The sample holds a few counts of this clonotype. The junction departs from germline at one end; a sequencing error may be responsible. This chain links TRBV24-1 with TRBJ1-3; no clear D gene. Per germline, CDR1 KGHDR and CDR2 SFDVKD. The length of the CDR3 is 12 residues. The CDR3 region has the DNA TGTGCCAGCAGTCCAGAAGGAAACACCATATATTTT. It codes for CASSPEGNTIYF.

The V and J genes are TRBV30 and TRBJ2-7; unclear D gene. The CDR3 is made up of 11 amino acids. Trimming cost V 2 bases and J 5 bases, with 7 bases left between them. Per germline, CDR1 GTSNPN and CDR2 SVGIG (reference sequence). CDR3 loop: CAWSYFNEQYF. The CDR3 region has the DNA TGTGCCTGGAGTTACTTTAACGAGCAGTACTTC.

This clonotype has ten or more counts. The V and J genes are TRBV6-6 and TRBJ1-1; D ambiguous. Germline V gene lookup returns CDR1 MNHNY and CDR2 SVGAGI (reference sequence). Trimming took off 2 bases at V and 3 bases at J, with 7 bases between the two ends. The length of the CDR3 is 13 residues. Here the CDR3 DNA reads TGTGCCAGCAGTTACGGGAAGGACACTGAAGCTTTCTTT. Protein product: CASSYGKDTEAFF.

In its sample, this clonotype was seen many times. The V gene is TRBV27, the J gene TRBJ2-2; D not certain. Trimming cost V 5 bases and J 4 bases, with 8 bases left between them. The CDR3 spans 13 residues. The germline CDR1 and CDR2 sequences are MNHEY and SMNVEV (reference sequence). CDR3 residues: CASSLKGTGELFF. The CDR3 DNA reads as TGTGCCAGCAGTCTCAAGGGCACCGGGGAGCTGTTTTTT.

V is TRBV7-2 and J is TRBJ2-7; 9 nucleotides line up with TRBD1. The CDR3 is made up of 15 amino acids. Germline values: CDR1 SGHTA, CDR2 FQGNSA. The ends lost 1 base at V and 5 bases at J; junction bases unmatched: 6. The CDR3, as DNA: TGTGCCAGCAGCTTAGGGGGACAGGGAGGGGACGAGCAGTACTTC. This translates into CASSLGGQGGDEQYF.

There are many counts of this clonotype. The V call is TRBV7-6, the J call TRBJ2-3; 7 bases are shared with TRBD2. The CDR3 totals 16 residues. V lost 5 bases and J lost 2; bases outside the gene matches: 10. Germline CDR1 SGHVS, CDR2 FNYEAQ. The CDR3 reads CASSPTPGLITDTQYF. The CDR3, as DNA: TGTGCCAGCAGCCCTACTCCGGGACTAATCACAGATACGCAGTATTTT.

This rearrangement joins TRBV11-2 to TRBJ1-5, with D uncertain. This CDR3 region has 13 residues. In germline, CDR1 is SGHAT, CDR2 FQNNGV. Trimming cost V 1 base and J 9 bases, with 10 bases left between them. For the CDR3, the DNA is TGTGCCAGCAGCTTAGGGGCGGGTTGGCCCCAGCATTTT. This codes for CASSLGAGWPQHF.

The CDR3 DNA is TGTGCCAGCACCCTAGGGGGTACAGGGTGGTCCGGGGAGCTGTTTTTT. This codes for CASTLGGTGWSGELFF. The rearrangement uses TRBV11-2 and TRBJ2-2, with TRBD1 as a possible D gene (6 bases). Looked up from germline, CDR1 is SGHAT and CDR2 is FQNNGV. The CDR3 sequence is 16 residues long. V dropped 7 bases and J dropped 6 bases, with 21 bases sitting between them. Drawing the rest from reference TRBV11-2 and TRBJ2-2, the complete variable domain is EAGVAQSPRYKIIEKRQSVAFWCNPISGHATLYWYQQILGQGPKLLIQFQNNGVVDDSQLPKDRFSAERLKGVDSTLKIQPAKLEDSAVYLCASTLGGTGWSGELFFGEGSRLTVL.

This clonotype came up a few times. This chain uses TRBV6-1 with TRBJ1-2, with TRBD1 identical over 7 bases. The CDR3 covers 14 residues. The germline gives CDR1 MNHNS, CDR2 SASEGT. V was pared by 1 base and J by 6 bases, with 5 bases of the junction left unmatched. CDR3 in amino acids: CASSEGTGSDGYTF. Written as DNA, the CDR3 is TGTGCCAGCAGTGAAGGGACAGGTTCGGATGGCTACACCTTC.

This clonotype was counted many times. The chain couples TRBV7-2 to TRBJ2-5; TRBD1 matches 7 bases. The CDR3 extends over 15 amino acids. Germline lookup yields CDR1 SGHTA and CDR2 FQGNSA. The V segment lost 1 base and the J segment 5 bases; nucleotides outside the gene matches: 7. This CDR3 is CASSLEDRVGETQYF. CDR3 coding DNA: TGTGCCAGCAGCTTAGAAGACAGGGTTGGGGAGACCCAGTACTTC.

The V call is TRBV20-1, the J call TRBJ2-5, with TRBD2 matching over 7 bases. The length of the CDR3 is 16 residues. Germline CDR1 is DFQATT and CDR2 is SNEGSKA (reference sequence). V was pared by 3 bases and J by 5 bases, with 15 bases of the junction left unmatched. CDR3 loop: CSARGGGRGVKETQYF. As DNA, the CDR3 is TGCAGTGCTAGGGGAGGCGGGAGAGGAGTTAAGGAGACCCAGTACTTC.

The rearrangement joins TRBV6-2 or TRBV6-3 to TRBJ2-7, with 8 bases fitting TRBD1. The V gene end was trimmed by 8 bases and the J gene end by 3 bases; junction bases not matched to a gene: 9. This CDR3 comprises 14 residues. Germline values: CDR1 MNHEY, CDR2 SVGEGT. The CDR3 sequence: CASGQGVSRYEQYF. CDR3 coding DNA: TGTGCCAGCGGACAGGGCGTAAGTCGCTACGAGCAGTACTTC.

The gene calls are TRBV20-1 and TRBJ2-7; no definite D call. V lost 2 bases to trimming and J lost 4 bases, with 6 bases between them. The germline gives CDR1 DFQATT, CDR2 SNEGSKA (reference sequence). The CDR3 spans 11 residues. CDR3 sequence: CSARNVYEQYF. CDR3 nucleotide sequence: TGCAGTGCTAGAAATGTGTACGAGCAGTACTTC.

The V call is TRBV2, the J call TRBJ1-1, with 11 bases that match TRBD1. J was trimmed by 6 bases and V by 6 bases; bases with no gene match: 6. Germline CDR1 SNHLY, CDR2 FYNNEI. The CDR3 is made up of 14 amino acids. The chain's CDR3 is CASSLDRGQPEAFF. The CDR3, as DNA: TGTGCCAGCAGCCTGGACAGGGGGCAGCCTGAAGCTTTCTTT.

The chain joins TRBV12-3 or TRBV12-4 to TRBJ2-7, with TRBD2 matching 7 bases. Unmatched junction bases numbered 14, after V lost 3 bases and J lost 3 bases. The CDR3 is 17 residues long. The CDR3 protein is CASSFYMGGVGHYEQYF. The CDR3 DNA is TGTGCCAGCAGTTTTTATATGGGGGGGGTGGGTCACTACGAGCAGTACTTC.

V is TRBV10-3 and J is TRBJ1-1; 7 bases agree with TRBD1. The CDR3 covers 12 residues. The ends lost 2 bases at V and 7 bases at J; junction bases unmatched: 1. Germline V lookup: CDR1 ENHRY, CDR2 SYGVKD. The DNA of the CDR3 is TGTGCCATCAGTGAGAGGGGGCTTGAAGCTTTCTTT. Encoded protein: CAISERGLEAFF.

Only a few counts were recorded for this clonotype. The J gene is TRBJ2-5, the V gene TRBV3-1; a weak D match, TRBD1 (6 bases). There are 16 residues in the CDR3. CDR1 and CDR2 (germline): LGHDT, YNNKEL (reference sequence). The V gene lost 6 bases and the J gene lost 2 bases, with 19 bases spanning the gap. CDR3 in DNA: TGTGCCAGCAGGGCGAATAAAAGGACAGTTCAAGAGACCCAGTACTTC. Residues: CASRANKRTVQETQYF.

This clonotype was counted at least ten times. The V call is TRBV28, the J call TRBJ2-5; 9 bases are a match to TRBD2. Germline CDR1 and CDR2: MDHEN and SYDVKM. The CDR3 spans 15 residues. The V gene end was trimmed by 5 bases and the J gene end by 1 base; junction bases not matched to a gene: 5. CDR3: CASSPSGLAQETQYF. CDR3 nucleotide sequence: TGTGCCAGCAGTCCTTCGGGACTAGCCCAAGAGACCCAGTACTTC.

V usage is TRBV28 and J usage is TRBJ2-7; 7 bases fit TRBD2. CDR3 size: 15 residues. V shed 4 bases and J 3 bases; nucleotides not matched to a gene: 9. CDR1 and CDR2 from the germline V gene are MDHEN and SYDVKM. The chain's CDR3 is CASSSGGGESYEQYF. CDR3 DNA: TGTGCCAGCAGTTCTGGGGGAGGGGAGAGCTACGAGCAGTACTTC.

There are many counts of this clonotype. The V and J genes are TRBV11-2 and TRBJ2-7, with TRBD2 matching over 7 bases. The CDR3 contains 15 residues. Germline V gene data show CDR1 as SGHAT and CDR2 as FQNNGV. The V segment lost 0 bases and the J segment 3 bases; nucleotides outside the gene matches: 5. The CDR3 nucleotides read TGTGCCAGCAGCTTAGAGTCTAGCGGACACTACGAGCAGTACTTC. Its protein is CASSLESSGHYEQYF.

This clonotype was counted at least ten times. The chain employs TRBV11-2 and TRBJ2-2; TRBD1 aligns across 8 bases. Germline CDR1 reads SGHAT; CDR2 reads FQNNGV. Trimming at V came to 5 bases and at J to 7 bases, leaving 6 bases not matched to a gene. The CDR3 is 14 amino acids. The CDR3 protein is CASSARTGNGELFF. The CDR3 region has the DNA TGTGCCAGCAGCGCGAGGACAGGGAACGGGGAGCTGTTTTTT.